This TCR beta chain was recovered during a study of T cells in Graves' hyperthyroidism and ophthalmopathy. Amplified regions were TCR beta CDR3 sequences from RNA transcripts. First-round RT-PCR targeting the TCR CDR3 was performed with the HTBI primer set. MiXCR was run by TCRdb on the multiplex PCR reads, yielding one entry per CDR3 protein. The table records about 420,000 distinct CDR3 sequences, approximately 15% of them present only once. The CDR3 totals 14 residues. The germline V gene encodes CDR1 SGHTS and CDR2 YDEGEE. Trimming shortened V by 0 bases and J by 4 bases, and 10 bases separated the two germline ends. In this sample, this clonotype turned up a few times. Those patients with uncontrolled infection, other autoimmune disease, pregnancy or lactation were excluded.

The chain carries TRBV5-8 and TRBJ1-2; D uncertain. The receptor was isolated from a woman younger than 35 with Graves' hyperthyroidism. Sequencing used blood. CDR3: CASSLALAGYGYTF. The CDR3 DNA reads TGTGCCAGCAGCTTGGCCTTGGCAGGCTATGGCTACACCTTC.